The rows below give T cell receptor beta chains drawn from one sample of a study of T cells in Graves' hyperthyroidism and ophthalmopathy. MiXCR was run by TCRdb on the multiplex PCR reads, yielding one entry per CDR3 protein. This table holds under 800,000 distinct CDR3 sequences, about 14% found once. The specimen was blood. Every receptor here comes from a young woman with Graves' hyperthyroidism. Each CDR3 is given with its conserved first and last residue. D genes are given only for firm matches. Size is stated for part of the rows, as once, few or many counts, or as a class when the clone is expanded.

TRBD1 many TRBJ2-7 TRBV28 TGTGCCAGCAGTTTATGGGGGGACAGGGTGCTCTACGAGCAGTACTTC CASSLWGDRVLYEQYF
. . TRBJ1-3 TRBV19 TGTGCCAGTAGTATCTGGAACACCATATATTTT CASSIWNTIYF
. . TRBJ1-2 TRBV12-3/TRBV12-4 TGTGCCAGCAGCCTCAGGGACTATGACTACACCTTC CASSLRDYDYTF
. many TRBJ2-5 TRBV6-1 TGTGCCAGCAGCTTTACAGGATTGGTCAGGGAGACCCAGTACTTC CASSFTGLVRETQYF
TRBD2 many TRBJ2-7 TRBV11-2 TGTGCCAGCAGCTATCGGGTAGCGGGAGTAAGAAATAGCTCCTACGAGCAGTACTTC CASSYRVAGVRNSSYEQYF
TRBD1 many TRBJ2-7 TRBV11-1 TGTGCCAGCAGCCCTAGACAGGGAGCCGAGCAGTACTTC CASSPRQGAEQYF
. many TRBJ2-1 TRBV20-1 TGCAGTGCTAGTAGAGGCAGTTTTTCGAATGAGCAGTTCTTC CSASRGSFSNEQFF
. . TRBJ2-2 TRBV20-1 TGCAGTGCAAATAAAAGAGGGGCAGGGGACACCGGGGAGCTGTTTTTT CSANKRGAGDTGELFF
. many TRBJ1-5 TRBV12-3/TRBV12-4 TGTGCCAGCAGTTTAGTACAGGGTGGCAATCAGCCCCAGCATTTT CASSLVQGGNQPQHF
. many TRBJ2-2 TRBV30 TGTGCCTTCGACTCAACCAACGCCGGGGAGCTGTTTTTT CAFDSTNAGELFF